A selection of T cell receptor beta chains follows, all from one sample in a study of blood T cell repertoires in COVID-19. Clones were sequenced by immunoSEQ multiplex PCR, and TCRdb holds only the in-frame ones, with some missing. Altogether under 250,000 clones are present, approximately 90% being singletons, with the ten largest covering roughly 3%. The sequenced sample consisted of peripheral blood. The source of these receptors is a young man with COVID-19, enrolled during active disease. Each CDR3 is given with its conserved first and last residue. A D gene is named only where the DNA matches it firmly. Clone size is stated in some rows and not others, as once, few, many or a class when expanded.

TRBJ2-7 | TRBD2 | TRBV19 | NA | TGTGCCAGTAGTATAGTCCATAGCGGGAGGGACGACGAGCAGTACTTC | CASSIVHSGRDDEQYF
TRBJ1-1 | TRBD1 | TRBV7-3 | NA | TGTGCCAGCAGCTTACTAGGGGGCTTTAACACTGAAGCTTTCTTT | CASSLLGGFNTEAFF
TRBJ2-7 | TRBD2 | TRBV7-3 | NA | TGTGCCAGCAGCTTGAAAACGGGAGGCTCCTACGAGCAGTACTTC | CASSLKTGGSYEQYF
TRBJ2-1 | TRBD2 | TRBV6-6 | NA | TGTGCCCTGGCGGCTAGCGGAGGCTCCTACAATGAGCAGTTCTTC | CALAASGGSYNEQFF
TRBJ1-1 | NA | TRBV5-1 | once | TGCGCCAGCAGGGGGGAGGGGTTTATCATCGGGACTGAAGCTTTCTTT | CASRGEGFIIGTEAFF
TRBJ1-1 | NA | TRBV9 | NA | TGTGCCAGCAGTCCCGGGGTTAACACTGAAGCTTTCTTT | CASSPGVNTEAFF
TRBJ2-7 | TRBD1 | TRBV6-5 | once | TGTGCCAGCAGTACAGGGACAGCCAGCTCCTACGAGCAGTACTTC | CASSTGTASSYEQYF
TRBJ2-1 | NA | TRBV5-4 | NA | TGTGCCAGCAGCTTATCGGTAGACAATGAGCAGTTCTTC | CASSLSVDNEQFF
TRBJ1-6 | NA | TRBV19 | NA | TGTGCCAGTAGTCCGGACACTTATAATTCACCCCTCCACTTT | CASSPDTYNSPLHF
TRBJ1-2 | TRBD1 | TRBV28 | NA | TGTGCCAGCAGTTTAGTTGTGCATGAGGGGGCAAATGGCGGCTACACCTTC | CASSLVVHEGANGGYTF
TRBJ2-1 | TRBD2 | TRBV25-1 | NA | TGTGCCAGCAGCTTGACTAGCGGTTACAATGAGCAGTTCTTC | CASSLTSGYNEQFF
TRBJ2-7 | TRBD2 | TRBV9 | NA | TGTGCCAGCAGCGTAGGAGGTAGCGGGAGCTACGAGCAGTACTTC | CASSVGGSGSYEQYF
TRBJ1-1 | NA | TRBV21-1 | NA | TGTGCCAGCAGATCCGGGACACCTGAAGAAGCTTTCTTT | CASRSGTPEEAFF
TRBJ2-5 | TRBD2 | TRBV27 | NA | TGTGCCAGCAGTTCAGCGGGAGCGGGGGAGACCCAGTACTTC | CASSSAGAGETQYF
TRBJ2-1 | NA | TRBV30 | once | TGTGCCTGGAGTGCAGCGGTGAGCAATGAGCAGTTCTTC | CAWSAAVSNEQFF
TRBJ2-2 | NA | TRBV2 | NA | TGTGCCAGCAGCTACACCGGGACACCGAACACCGGGGAGCTGTTTTTT | CASSYTGTPNTGELFF
TRBJ1-2 | TRBD1 | TRBV28 | NA | TGTGCCAGCAGTTTGAGGGGGCGGGATGGCTACACCTTC | CASSLRGRDGYTF
TRBJ2-3 | NA | TRBV7-3 | NA | TGTGCCAGCAGCCCAAGTGGACTAGATACGCAGTATTTT | CASSPSGLDTQYF
TRBJ2-2 | NA | TRBV5-8 | few | TGTGCCAGCAGCTTGTTAATGACAGATTCCACCGGGGAGCTGTTTTTT | CASSLLMTDSTGELFF
TRBJ1-4 | TRBD1 | TRBV27 | NA | TGTGCCAGCAGTCATCAGGGGGCTGGTGAAAAACTGTTTTTT | CASSHQGAGEKLFF
TRBJ1-1 | TRBD1 | TRBV12-3/TRBV12-4 | NA | TGTGCCAGCAGTCCGGGACAGGGGTGGGGAGCTTTCTTT | CASSPGQGWGAFF
TRBJ1-2 | NA | TRBV7-9 | NA | TGTGCCAGCAGGCAACCCGGGTGGGATGGCTACACCTTC | CASRQPGWDGYTF
TRBJ2-7 | NA | TRBV7-2 | NA | TGTGCCAGCAGCGTGCAGGGCCTCGCCTACGAGCAGTACTTC | CASSVQGLAYEQYF
TRBJ2-6 | NA | TRBV27 | NA | TGTGCCAGCAGTTGGGGACACCACTCTGGGGCCAACGTCCTGACTTTC | CASSWGHHSGANVLTF
TRBJ2-2 | TRBD1 | TRBV5-1 | NA | TGCGCCAGCAGCCCAAGACAGGGGGCGGACACCGGGGAGCTGTTTTTT | CASSPRQGADTGELFF
TRBJ2-1 | TRBD2 | TRBV27 | NA | TGTGCCAGCAGACTTTCCGGGACTAGCGGGGGGAGAAATGAGCAGTTCTTC | CASRLSGTSGGRNEQFF
TRBJ2-4 | NA | TRBV3-1/TRBV3-2 | NA | TGTGCCAGCCCACGGACAACGGGCATTCAGTACTTC | CASPRTTGIQYF
TRBJ2-7 | NA | TRBV15 | NA | TGTGCCACCAGCAGAGATGTCGGGTCGTACGAGCAGTACTTC | CATSRDVGSYEQYF
TRBJ1-4 | NA | TRBV13 | NA | TGTGCCAGCAGCCAGAACATTAATGAAAAACTGTTTTTT | CASSQNINEKLFF
TRBJ2-3 | TRBD1 | TRBV11-2 | NA | TGTGCCAGCAGCCCAGGGGTGGGGGGACAGGGCACAGATACGCAGTATTTT | CASSPGVGGQGTDTQYF
TRBJ1-5 | NA | TRBV19 | NA | TGTGCCAGTAGTATATTGTCGGGGTCTGGGCAGCCCCAGCATTTT | CASSILSGSGQPQHF
TRBJ1-1 | TRBD1 | TRBV10-3 | few | TGTGCCATCAGTGAGCTGGGACAGGGCTCTGAAGCTTTCTTT | CAISELGQGSEAFF
TRBJ1-2 | NA | TRBV6-5 | NA | TGTGCCAGCAGCCCCGACAGGTGGGGTGGCTACACCTTC | CASSPDRWGGYTF
TRBJ2-2 | TRBD2 | TRBV7-9 | NA | TGTGCCAGCAGCTTAGTGGGGCCAGCGGGAGTATCCGGGGAGCTGTTTTTT | CASSLVGPAGVSGELFF
TRBJ1-5 | NA | TRBV7-2 | NA | TGTGCCAGCAGCTTAAACAGGTGGGGCAATCAGCCCCAGCATTTT | CASSLNRWGNQPQHF
TRBJ1-2 | NA | TRBV18 | NA | TGTGCCAGCTCACCAACGGGGGAGAATGGCTACACCTTC | CASSPTGENGYTF
TRBJ2-3 | TRBD2 | TRBV5-6 | once | TGTGCCAGCAGCCTCCGGACTAGCGGGACGAGCACAGATACGCAGTATTTT | CASSLRTSGTSTDTQYF